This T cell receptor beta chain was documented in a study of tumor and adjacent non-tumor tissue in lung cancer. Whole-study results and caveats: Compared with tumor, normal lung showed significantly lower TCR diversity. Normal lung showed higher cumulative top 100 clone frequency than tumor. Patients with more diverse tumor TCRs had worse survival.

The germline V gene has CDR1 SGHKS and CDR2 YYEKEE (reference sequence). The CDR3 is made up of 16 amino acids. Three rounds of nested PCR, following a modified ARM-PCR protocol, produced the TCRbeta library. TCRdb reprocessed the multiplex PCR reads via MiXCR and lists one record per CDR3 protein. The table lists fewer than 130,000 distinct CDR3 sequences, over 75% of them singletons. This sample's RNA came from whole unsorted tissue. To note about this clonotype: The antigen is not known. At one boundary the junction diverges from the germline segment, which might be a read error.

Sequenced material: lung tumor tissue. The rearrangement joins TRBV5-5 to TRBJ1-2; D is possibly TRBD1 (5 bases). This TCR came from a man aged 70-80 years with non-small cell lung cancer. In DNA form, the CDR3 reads TGTGCCAGCAGCTTGGAATATCTCGGACGGGGCCGTGGCTATACCTTC. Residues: CASSLEYLGRGRGYTF. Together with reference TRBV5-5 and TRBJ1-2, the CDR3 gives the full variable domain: DAGVTQSPTHLIKTRGQQVTLRCSPISGHKSVSWYQQVLGQGPQFIFQYYEKEERGRGNFPDRFSARQFPNYSSELNVNALLLGDSALYLCASSLEYLGRGRGYTFGSGTRLTVV.